Presented here are 7 T cell receptor beta chains from one specimen sequenced in a study of T cell responses to AZD1222 COVID-19 vaccine (dated by TCRdb to the early 2020s). Per the publication, the time point label means: about 28 days (+/-7) after the second vaccine dose. The method was the immunoSEQ multiplex PCR assay. Entries here come from immuneACCESS through TCRdb and include only in-frame sequences with V and J called. Some clones fail to appear in such tables; in the studies checked, an unresolved V gene covers under half of the shortfall, and the cause of the remainder is unknown. Recorded for this sample are fewer than 150,000 clones; almost 90% of them occurred a single time. The ten largest clonotypes hold approximately 1.6% of the sample. This specimen was peripheral blood, taken 28 days after the second AZD1222 dose. Receptors were obtained from an adult who received the AZD1222 COVID-19 vaccine.

The rearrangement joins TRBV6-6 to TRBJ1-2; D is possibly TRBD1 (6 bases). This CDR3 contains 13 residues. Germline assignment: CDR1 MNHNY and CDR2 SVGAGI (reference sequence). V lost 8 bases to trimming and J lost 7 bases, with 17 bases between them. Here the CDR3 DNA reads TGTGCCAGCGCGGGGAGGGGAGGGGGTGGCTACACCTTC. This codes for CASAGRGGGGYTF.

This sequence joins TRBV7-9 and TRBJ2-7; 11 nucleotides agree with TRBD1. The V gene end was trimmed by 5 bases and the J gene end by 2 bases; junction bases not matched to a gene: 2. CDR1 SEHNR and CDR2 FQNEAQ come from the germline V gene (reference sequence). The CDR3 loop spans 14 amino acids. CDR3 sequence reads: CASSPGQGAYEQYF. CDR3 nucleotide sequence: TGTGCCAGCAGCCCGGGACAGGGGGCCTACGAGCAGTACTTC. Looking up the rest from reference TRBV7-9 and TRBJ2-7 gives the full variable domain: DTGVSQNPRHKITKRGQNVTFRCDPISEHNRLYWYRQTLGQGPEFLTYFQNEAQLEKSRLLSDRFSAERPKGSFSTLEIQRTEQGDSAMYLCASSPGQGAYEQYFGPGTRLTVT.

The V and J genes are TRBV27 and TRBJ2-3; D remains ambiguous. There are 16 residues in the CDR3. Germline values: CDR1 MNHEY, CDR2 SMNVEV (reference sequence). Trimming removed 3 bases from V and 1 base from J, with 14 bases in between. This CDR3 reads CASSFAGSAGTDTQYF. The CDR3 DNA sequence: TGTGCCAGCAGTTTTGCCGGGTCCGCGGGCACAGATACGCAGTATTTT.

This clone was counted a few times. This chain uses TRBV5-5 with TRBJ1-2, with TRBD1 as a possible D gene (6 bases). CDR3 length equals 13 residues. The germline gives CDR1 SGHKS, CDR2 YYEKEE (reference sequence). Trimming stripped 4 bases from V and 2 bases from J, with 9 bases between. The CDR3 protein is CASSPGQNYGYTF. The CDR3 region has the DNA TGTGCCAGCAGCCCTGGACAGAACTATGGCTACACCTTC.

V and J are TRBV6-5 and TRBJ1-6, with D uncertain. Germline V gene data show CDR1 as MNHEY and CDR2 as SVGAGI. V was cut by 8 bases and J by 9 bases, with 11 bases left in between. CDR3 size: 12 residues. The CDR3 sequence: CASPQWGSPLHF. In DNA, the CDR3 is TGTGCCAGCCCCCAATGGGGTTCACCCCTCCACTTT.

This clone has only one observation. The V gene is TRBV28, the J gene TRBJ2-2, with TRBD1 identical over 9 bases. V lost 6 bases and J lost 8; bases outside the gene matches: 19. The CDR3 sequence is 18 residues long. Germline-derived CDR1 and CDR2 are MDHEN and SYDVKM. CDR3 bases: TGTGCCAGCAGCTCAAATCGAATCCCGGGACAGGGTAATGGGGAGCTGTTTTTT. It codes for CASSSNRIPGQGNGELFF.

The chain combines TRBV5-1 with TRBJ1-1; weak D call: TRBD1 (5 bases). In germline, CDR1 is SGHRS, CDR2 YFSETQ. Trimming took 6 bases from V and 1 from J, leaving 13 bases between them. The length of the CDR3 is 14 residues. CDR3 protein: CASMVGHGNTEAFF. The CDR3 DNA reads as TGCGCCAGCATGGTCGGACACGGGAACACTGAAGCTTTCTTT. The full variable domain, completed using reference TRBV5-1 and TRBJ1-1, is KAGVTQTPRYLIKTRGQQVTLSCSPISGHRSVSWYQQTPGQGLQFLFEYFSETQRNKGNFPGRFSGRQFSNSRSEMNVSTLELGDSALYLCASMVGHGNTEAFFGQGTRLTVV.